The TCR beta chain under discussion was sequenced for a study of T cells in Graves' hyperthyroidism and ophthalmopathy. RNA transcripts gave rise to amplified TCR beta CDR3 regions. HTBI primers were used for first-round RT-PCR of the TCR CDR3. Via MiXCR, TCRdb re-called the multiplex PCR reads, giving one row per CDR3 protein. The data contain around 520,000 distinct CDR3 sequences, approximately 25% of them singletons. The CDR3 extends over 15 amino acids. V lost 4 bases, J lost 1 base, and 8 bases lay in between. Germline CDR1 and CDR2: SGHVS and FNYEAQ. This chain uses TRBV7-6 with TRBJ2-6; D gene ambiguous. The sample comprised blood. This clonotype was obtained from a woman aged 25 to 39 with Graves' ophthalmopathy. The CDR3 bases are TGTGCCAGCAGCTGGCAGTCGTCTGGGGCCAACGTCCTGACTTTC. Amino acids: CASSWQSSGANVLTF.